This record covers a single TCR beta chain. No antigen is known for it. Base qualities are not at hand, and no much larger clone is one base apart. This record belongs to a study of CD8 T cells in ankylosing spondylitis (dated by TCRdb to 2016 to 2017). Turning to the overall study: To find TCR variants linked to disease, the study profiled T cell receptor beta repertoires in ankylosing spondylitis patients and healthy donors. Samples of peripheral blood were taken, and for ankylosing spondylitis patients, synovial fluid was collected as well. The full study cohort comprised around 25 ankylosing spondylitis patients and 85 to 120 healthy donors. The study at large found these results: Some of the motif variants had been reported before in the synovial fluid and blood of reactive arthritis patients, a finding that suggests common disease-initiation mechanisms. The disease-linked clones showed a CD8+ phenotype and occurred at relatively low frequencies in peripheral blood. The disease-linked clones were reported as significantly enriched in matched synovial fluid samples from ankylosing spondylitis patients. A TCR beta motif of several highly homologous amino acid variants appeared characteristic of blood from ankylosing spondylitis patients.

Per the germline V gene, KGHDR is the CDR1 and SFDVKD is the CDR2. Between the V and J ends, shortened by 4 bases and 4 bases respectively, the junction contains 13 bases. There are 15 amino acids in the CDR3, from cysteine to phenylalanine inclusive. Just CDR3 DNA is preserved here, 45 bases in frame from base 1. Sequenced on an Illumina HiSeq 2500. Quantitative 5'-RACE with molecular barcodes was used to prepare TCR beta libraries. Regarding the original processing steps: Disease-linked TCR variants were identified with a new computational method built on a probabilistic model of VDJ rearrangement. The public reads were reanalyzed by TCRdb: fastp trimming at Q25, MiXCR alignment, in-frame beta chains only. For every CDR3 protein sequence, its rows merge into one entry that carries the most common genes and DNA. TCRdb assigned the V and J calls; the authors' analysis was not used. The sample includes 700,000 to 1,000,000 distinct CDR3 sequences, with approximately 10% observed a single time. 0.51% of the sample lies in the top ten.

Sequences were obtained from blood, either unsorted or a sorted T cell fraction (not recorded which). This chain is built from TRBV24-1 and TRBJ2-1; the D segment could be TRBD2, given 5 matching bases. The receptor comes from a male donor with ankylosing spondylitis. Read as DNA, the sequence is TGTGCCACCAGTGAGATGGCAACGGGGTACAATGAGCAGTTCTTC. This translates into CATSEMATGYNEQFF.